This T cell receptor (beta chain) is from a study of cytomegalovirus exposure and HLA in healthy donors. General observations from the study: Under in vitro conditions, a few CMV-associated chains were confirmed as specific for CMV antigens.

Comment on this clone: Its antigen is unidentified.

13 Jbeta primers and 60 Vbeta primers were used for the PCR. The method was immunoSEQ multiplex PCR; TCRdb's version includes in-frame clones alone and lacks a portion of them. Of more than 40,000 clones in the sample, roughly half are singletons; the top ten hold 6%. V gave up 1 base and J gave up 6 bases; unmatched junction bases: 4. The length of the CDR3 is 16 residues. In germline, CDR1 is SNHLY, CDR2 FYNNEI. The sequenced material came from PBMCs. The chain recombines TRBV2 with TRBJ1-5; 12 bases agree with TRBD1. The origin of this receptor is a man in his fifties or sixties in good health and CMV-seronegative. As DNA, the CDR3 is TGTGCCAGCAGTGAAGGTCGGGACAGGGGGCTTCAGCCCCAGCATTTT. Translation: CASSEGRDRGLQPQHF.